This TCR beta chain was observed in a study of beta chain features in type 1 diabetes. Expressed TCRB transcripts were sequenced because the isolated RNA had all been reverse transcribed beforehand. The table came from immunoSEQ multiplex PCR; TCRdb's copy has only in-frame clones and leaves some out. The data contain over 650,000 clones, roughly an eighth of them singletons. On this clone: Its specificity is not known.

This CDR3 spans 13 amino acids. Between the trimmed V and J ends, which lost 7 bases and 6 bases, there was a span of 15 bases. Germline V gene lookup returns CDR1 SNHLY and CDR2 FYNNEI. Study-wide points: Cells expressing TCR highly could be over-represented by cDNA sequencing. Diminished insertions and augmented deletions at VDJ junctions characterized type 1 diabetes patients. Significant though moderate, a shortening of TCRB CDR3s appeared in all four CD4+ subsets of Type 1 diabetes patients.

The chain carries TRBV2 and TRBJ2-5, with a tentative D call TRBD2 (6 bases). The sample taken for sequencing was naive CD4+ T cells from blood. The sequence came from a man in his late teens or twenties with type 1 diabetes. The CDR3 is CASKNGGAKTQYF. The CDR3 region has the DNA TGTGCCAGCAAGAACGGGGGAGCTAAGACCCAGTACTTC.